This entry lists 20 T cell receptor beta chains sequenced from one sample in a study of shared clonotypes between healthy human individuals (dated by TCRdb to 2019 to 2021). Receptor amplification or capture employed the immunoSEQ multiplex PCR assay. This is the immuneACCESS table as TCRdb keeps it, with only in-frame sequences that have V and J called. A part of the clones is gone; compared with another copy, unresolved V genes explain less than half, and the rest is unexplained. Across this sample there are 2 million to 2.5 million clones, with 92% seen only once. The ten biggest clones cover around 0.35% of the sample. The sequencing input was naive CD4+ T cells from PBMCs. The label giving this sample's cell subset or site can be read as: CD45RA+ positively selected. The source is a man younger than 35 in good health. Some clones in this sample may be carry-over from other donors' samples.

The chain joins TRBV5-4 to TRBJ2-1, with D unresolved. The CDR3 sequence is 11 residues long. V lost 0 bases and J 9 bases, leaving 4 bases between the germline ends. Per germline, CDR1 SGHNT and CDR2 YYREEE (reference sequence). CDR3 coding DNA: TGTGCCAGCAGCTTGGAAGTTGAGCAGTTCTTC. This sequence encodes CASSLEVEQFF.

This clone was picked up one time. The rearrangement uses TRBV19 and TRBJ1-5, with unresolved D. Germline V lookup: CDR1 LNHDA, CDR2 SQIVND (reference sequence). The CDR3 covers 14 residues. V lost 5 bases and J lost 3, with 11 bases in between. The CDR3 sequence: CASSVDTFNQPQHF. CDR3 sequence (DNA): TGTGCCAGTAGTGTTGACACATTCAATCAGCCCCAGCATTTT.

CDR3 protein: CASSPPRGQGGIDTEAFF. Here the CDR3 DNA reads TGTGCCAGCTCACCGCCACGGGGACAGGGGGGCATAGACACTGAAGCTTTCTTT. This chain links TRBV18 with TRBJ1-1, with 11 positions matching TRBD1. The CDR3 spans 18 residues. Germline CDR1 KGHSH, CDR2 LQKENI. The junction had 12 bases not matched to a gene; V was cut back by 3 bases and J by 3 bases.

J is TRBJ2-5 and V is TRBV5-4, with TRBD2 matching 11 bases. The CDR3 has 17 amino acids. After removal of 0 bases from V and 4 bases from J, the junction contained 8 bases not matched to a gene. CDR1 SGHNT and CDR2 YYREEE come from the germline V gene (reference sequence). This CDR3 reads CASSLEVAGGWGETQYF. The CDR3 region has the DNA TGTGCCAGCAGCTTGGAGGTAGCGGGAGGGTGGGGAGAGACCCAGTACTTC.

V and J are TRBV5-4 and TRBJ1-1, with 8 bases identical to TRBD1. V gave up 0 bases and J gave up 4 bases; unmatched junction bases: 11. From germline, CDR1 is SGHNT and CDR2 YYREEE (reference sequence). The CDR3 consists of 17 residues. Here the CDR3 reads CASSLEPTGVGVTEAFF. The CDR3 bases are TGTGCCAGCAGCTTGGAACCGACAGGGGTGGGAGTCACTGAAGCTTTCTTT.

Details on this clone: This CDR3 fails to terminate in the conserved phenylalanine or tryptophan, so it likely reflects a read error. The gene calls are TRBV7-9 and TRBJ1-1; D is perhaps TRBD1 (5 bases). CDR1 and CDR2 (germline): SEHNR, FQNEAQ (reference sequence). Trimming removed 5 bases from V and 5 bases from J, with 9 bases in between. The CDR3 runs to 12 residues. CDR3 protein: CASSPRGTEAFV. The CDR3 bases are TGTGCCAGCAGCCCCCGGGGGACTGAAGCTTTCGTT.

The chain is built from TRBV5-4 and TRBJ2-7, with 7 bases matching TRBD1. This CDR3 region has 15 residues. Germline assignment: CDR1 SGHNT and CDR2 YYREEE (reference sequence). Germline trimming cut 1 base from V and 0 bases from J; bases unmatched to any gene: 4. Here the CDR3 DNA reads TGTGCCAGCAGCTTGTCGTGGGACAGCTCCTACGAGCAGTACTTC. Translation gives CASSLSWDSSYEQYF.

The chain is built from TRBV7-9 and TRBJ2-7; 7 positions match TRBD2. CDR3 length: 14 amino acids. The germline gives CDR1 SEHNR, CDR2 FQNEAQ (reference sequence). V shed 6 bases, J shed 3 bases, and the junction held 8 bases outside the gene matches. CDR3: CASRPSGGSYEQYF. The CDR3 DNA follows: TGTGCCAGCAGGCCTTCTGGCGGGAGCTACGAGCAGTACTTC. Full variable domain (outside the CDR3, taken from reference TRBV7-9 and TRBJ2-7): DTGVSQNPRHKITKRGQNVTFRCDPISEHNRLYWYRQTLGQGPEFLTYFQNEAQLEKSRLLSDRFSAERPKGSFSTLEIQRTEQGDSAMYLCASRPSGGSYEQYFGPGTRLTVT.

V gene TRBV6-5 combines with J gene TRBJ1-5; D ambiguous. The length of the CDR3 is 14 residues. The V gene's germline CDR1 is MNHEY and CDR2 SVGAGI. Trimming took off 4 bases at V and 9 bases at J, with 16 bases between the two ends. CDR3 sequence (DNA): TGTGCCAGCAGTTCCCGAGGGCTTCAATGGCCCCAGCATTTT. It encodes CASSSRGLQWPQHF.

The CDR3 region has the DNA TGTGCCAGCAGTGAAGCGCAAGGGCAGAGCAATCAGCCCCAGCATTTT. Protein product: CASSEAQGQSNQPQHF. V usage is TRBV2 and J usage is TRBJ1-5; no clear D gene. CDR3 length equals 16 residues. V was cut by 0 bases and J by 1 base, with 10 bases left in between. Germline V gene sequence: CDR1 SNHLY, CDR2 FYNNEI.

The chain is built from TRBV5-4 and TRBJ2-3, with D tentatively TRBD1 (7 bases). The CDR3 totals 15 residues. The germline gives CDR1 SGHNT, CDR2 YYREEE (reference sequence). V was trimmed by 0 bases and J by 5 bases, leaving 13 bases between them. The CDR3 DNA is TGTGCCAGCAGCTTGGTCGAGCAGGGGGGAGATACGCAGTATTTT. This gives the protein CASSLVEQGGDTQYF.

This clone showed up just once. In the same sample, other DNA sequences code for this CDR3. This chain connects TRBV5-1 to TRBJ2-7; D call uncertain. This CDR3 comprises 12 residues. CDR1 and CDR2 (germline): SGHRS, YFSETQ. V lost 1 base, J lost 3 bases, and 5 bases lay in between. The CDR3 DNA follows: TGCGCCAGCAGCTTGAAAGGCTACGAGCAGTACTTC. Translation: CASSLKGYEQYF.

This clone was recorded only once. Here the CDR3 reads CASSSLTGVFEQYF. The CDR3 bases are TGTGCCAGCAGTTCCCTGACAGGGGTCTTCGAGCAGTACTTC. The chain links TRBV27 to TRBJ2-7, with 8 nucleotides matching TRBD1. In germline, CDR1 is MNHEY, CDR2 SMNVEV (reference sequence). V gave up 4 bases and J gave up 6 bases; unmatched junction bases: 8. This CDR3 contains 14 residues.

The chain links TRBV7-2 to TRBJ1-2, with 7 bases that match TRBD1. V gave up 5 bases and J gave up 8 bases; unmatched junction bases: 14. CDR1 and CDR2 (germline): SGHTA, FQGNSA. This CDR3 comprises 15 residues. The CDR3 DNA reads TGTGCCAGCAGCCCAGAGAGACAGGGAGTAGGAGGCTACACCTTC. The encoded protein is CASSPERQGVGGYTF.

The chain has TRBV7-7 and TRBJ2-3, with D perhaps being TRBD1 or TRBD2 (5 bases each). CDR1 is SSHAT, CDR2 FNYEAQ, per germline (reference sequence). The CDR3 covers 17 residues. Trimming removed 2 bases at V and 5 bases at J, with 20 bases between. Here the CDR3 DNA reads TGTGCCAGCAGCTTAACCACTTTCCCGGATGGGGGAGATACGCAGTATTTT. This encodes CASSLTTFPDGGDTQYF.

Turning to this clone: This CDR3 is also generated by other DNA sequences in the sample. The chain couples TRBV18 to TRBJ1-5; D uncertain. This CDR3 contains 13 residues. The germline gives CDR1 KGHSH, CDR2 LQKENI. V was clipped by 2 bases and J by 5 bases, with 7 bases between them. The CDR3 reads CASSPSRDQPQHF. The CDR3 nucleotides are TGTGCCAGCTCACCATCTCGGGATCAGCCCCAGCATTTT.

CDR3 in amino acids: CASSARTSTYTDTQYF. CDR3 bases: TGTGCCAGCAGCGCTCGGACTTCAACCTACACAGATACGCAGTATTTT. The chain carries TRBV5-6 and TRBJ2-3, with D possibly being TRBD2 (5 bases). The CDR3 is 16 residues long. Germline V gene sequence: CDR1 SGHDT, CDR2 YYEEEE. Trimming took off 4 bases at V and 2 bases at J, with 17 bases between the two ends.

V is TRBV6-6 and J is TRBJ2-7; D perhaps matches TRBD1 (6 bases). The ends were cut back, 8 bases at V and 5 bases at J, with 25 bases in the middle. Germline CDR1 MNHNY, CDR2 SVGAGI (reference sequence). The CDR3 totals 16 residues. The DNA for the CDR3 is TGTGCCAGCCAAGATGGGGGCACTGTCCCCGGGGACGAGCAGTACTTC. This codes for CASQDGGTVPGDEQYF.

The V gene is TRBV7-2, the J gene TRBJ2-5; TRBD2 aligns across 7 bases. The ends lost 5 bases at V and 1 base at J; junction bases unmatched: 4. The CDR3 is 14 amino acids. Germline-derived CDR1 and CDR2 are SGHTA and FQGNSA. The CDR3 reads CASSPSGTQETQYF. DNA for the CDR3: TGTGCCAGCAGCCCAAGCGGGACCCAAGAGACCCAGTACTTC.

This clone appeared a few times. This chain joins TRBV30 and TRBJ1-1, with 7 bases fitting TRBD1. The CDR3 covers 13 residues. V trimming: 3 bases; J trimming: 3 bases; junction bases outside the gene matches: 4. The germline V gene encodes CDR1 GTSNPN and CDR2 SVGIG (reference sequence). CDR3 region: CAWSPTGDTEAFF. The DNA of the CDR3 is TGTGCCTGGAGCCCTACAGGGGACACTGAAGCTTTCTTT. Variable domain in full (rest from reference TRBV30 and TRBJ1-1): SQTIHQWPATLVQPVGSPLSLECTVEGTSNPNLYWYRQAAGRGLQLLFYSVGIGQISSEVPQNLSASRPQDRQFILSSKKLLLSDSGFYLCAWSPTGDTEAFFGQGTRLTVV.